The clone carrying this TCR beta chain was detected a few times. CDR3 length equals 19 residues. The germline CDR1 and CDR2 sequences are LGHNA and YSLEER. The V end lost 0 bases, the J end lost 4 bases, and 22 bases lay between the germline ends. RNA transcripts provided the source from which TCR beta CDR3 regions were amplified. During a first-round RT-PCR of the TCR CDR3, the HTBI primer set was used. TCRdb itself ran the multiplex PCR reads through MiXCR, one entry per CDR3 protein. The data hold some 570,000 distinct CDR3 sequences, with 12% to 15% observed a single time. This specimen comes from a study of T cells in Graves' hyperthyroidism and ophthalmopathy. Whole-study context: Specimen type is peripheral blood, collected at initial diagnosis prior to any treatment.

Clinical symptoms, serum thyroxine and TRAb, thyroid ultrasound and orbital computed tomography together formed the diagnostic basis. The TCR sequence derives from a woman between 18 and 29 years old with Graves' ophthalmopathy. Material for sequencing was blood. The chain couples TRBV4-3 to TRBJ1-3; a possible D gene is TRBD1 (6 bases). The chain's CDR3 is CASSQDLLSDSPRGNTIYF. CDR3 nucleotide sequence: TGCGCCAGCAGCCAAGATCTTTTGTCGGACAGCCCGAGGGGAAACACCATATATTTT.